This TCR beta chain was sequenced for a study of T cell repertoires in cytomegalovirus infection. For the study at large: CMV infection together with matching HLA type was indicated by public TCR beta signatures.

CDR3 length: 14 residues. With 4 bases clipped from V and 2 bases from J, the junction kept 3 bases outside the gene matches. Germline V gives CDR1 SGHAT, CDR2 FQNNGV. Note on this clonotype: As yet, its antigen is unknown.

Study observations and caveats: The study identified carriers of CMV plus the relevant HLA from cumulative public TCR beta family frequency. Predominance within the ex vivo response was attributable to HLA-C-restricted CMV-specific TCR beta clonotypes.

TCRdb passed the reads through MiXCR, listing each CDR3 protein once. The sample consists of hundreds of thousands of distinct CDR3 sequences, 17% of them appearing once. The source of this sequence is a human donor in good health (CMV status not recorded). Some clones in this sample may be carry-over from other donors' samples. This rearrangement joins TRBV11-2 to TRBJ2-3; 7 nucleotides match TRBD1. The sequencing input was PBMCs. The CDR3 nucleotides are TGTGCCAGCAGCTCGGGACAGACCACAGATACGCAGTATTTT. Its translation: CASSSGQTTDTQYF.